These T cell receptor beta chains were read from a single sample in a study of OX40 agonist ivuxolimab in advanced cancers. Here immunoSEQ multiplex PCR was the method, and the copy in TCRdb shows in-frame clones only, minus some. The repertoire has roughly 92,000 clones, around 90% of them found once; the top ten carry approximately 0.78%. Here the sequenced sample was CD4+ or CD8+ T cells sorted from blood, taken in a trial of the OX40 agonist ivuxolimab. These receptors came from an adult with an advanced solid tumor such as melanoma, head and neck, liver or kidney cancer. Each CDR3 is given with its conserved first and last residue. Each record gives: J gene, V gene, D gene, clone size, CDR3 protein, CDR3 DNA. A D gene is named only where the DNA matches it firmly. Expanded clones are given a class, and other clones once, few, many or no size at all.

TRBJ2-7	TRBV5-4	TRBD2	NA	CASSSSRDYSYEQYF	TGTGCCAGCAGCTCTTCCCGGGACTATTCCTACGAGCAGTACTTC
TRBJ2-3	TRBV6-4	NA	NA	CASSDYNHRVPADTQYF	TGTGCCAGCAGTGACTACAACCACAGGGTCCCGGCAGATACGCAGTATTTT
TRBJ2-7	TRBV4-3	TRBD1	few	CASSQDPRQGFYEQYF	TGCGCCAGCAGCCAAGATCCCCGACAGGGCTTCTACGAGCAGTACTTC
TRBJ2-2	TRBV19	NA	few	CASSTQGYTGELFF	TGTGCCAGTAGTACCCAGGGCTACACCGGGGAGCTGTTTTTT
TRBJ1-1	TRBV9	NA	few	CASSVHLDTEAFF	TGTGCCAGCAGCGTACATTTGGACACTGAAGCTTTCTTT
TRBJ1-3	TRBV9	NA	NA	CASSANAGYSGNTIYF	TGTGCCAGCAGCGCAAACGCAGGGTACTCTGGAAACACCATATATTTT
TRBJ1-4	TRBV19	TRBD1	NA	CASSVQGTNEKLFF	TGTGCCAGTAGTGTACAGGGGACTAATGAAAAACTGTTTTTT
TRBJ2-2	TRBV14	TRBD2	NA	CASSPHGLAGVANTGELFF	TGTGCCAGCAGCCCCCACGGACTAGCGGGAGTCGCGAACACCGGGGAGCTGTTTTTT
TRBJ1-4	TRBV2	NA	once	CARSNKGGKPDEKLFF	TGTGCCAGAAGCAATAAGGGGGGGAAACCTGATGAAAAACTGTTTTTT
TRBJ2-3	TRBV28	NA	NA	CASSLVQGIGEDTQYF	TGTGCCAGCAGCCTCGTGCAGGGAATCGGAGAAGATACGCAGTATTTT
TRBJ2-7	TRBV2	TRBD2	NA	CASSDVLAGVLEQYF	TGTGCCAGCAGTGACGTACTAGCGGGAGTTTTAGAGCAGTACTTC
TRBJ1-4	TRBV30	NA	NA	CAWSVDPTNEKLFF	TGTGCCTGGAGTGTAGATCCAACTAATGAAAAACTGTTTTTT
TRBJ2-1	TRBV19	NA	NA	CASSAVGVNEQFF	TGTGCCAGTAGTGCGGTAGGAGTAAATGAGCAGTTCTTC
TRBJ1-1	TRBV5-1	TRBD1	NA	CASSWVTGEGTEAFF	TGCGCCAGCAGCTGGGTTACAGGGGAAGGGACTGAAGCTTTCTTT
TRBJ2-3	TRBV14	NA	once	CASSPRTTSTDTQYF	TGTGCCAGCAGCCCCCGGACAACTAGCACAGATACGCAGTATTTT
TRBJ2-1	TRBV7-2	TRBD2	NA	CASSLTSGRPYNEQFF	TGTGCCAGCAGCCTGACTAGCGGGAGACCCTACAATGAGCAGTTCTTC
TRBJ1-1	TRBV11-2	NA	NA	CASSLVGGINTEAFF	TGTGCCAGCAGCTTAGTAGGGGGAATTAACACTGAAGCTTTCTTT
TRBJ2-3	TRBV21-1	NA	NA	CASTPTPSQGVTDTQYF	TGTGCCAGCACCCCCACCCCCTCACAGGGGGTGACAGATACGCAGTATTTT
TRBJ1-3	TRBV25-1	NA	NA	CASSELGMGGAGGNTIYF	TGTGCCAGCAGTGAATTGGGTATGGGGGGCGCCGGTGGAAACACCATATATTTT
TRBJ1-5	TRBV19	TRBD1	NA	CASSIRDRGNQPQHF	TGTGCCAGTAGTATCCGGGACAGGGGCAATCAGCCCCAGCATTTT
TRBJ2-7	TRBV7-2	NA	NA	CASSLVTGSSYEQYF	TGTGCCAGCAGCTTAGTTACAGGATCCTCCTACGAGCAGTACTTC
TRBJ2-7	TRBV2	NA	once	CATSDVVAVGYEQYF	TGTGCCACCAGTGATGTCGTGGCAGTCGGCTACGAGCAGTACTTC
TRBJ2-3	TRBV4-3	TRBD2	NA	CASSQTSGRASTQYF	TGCGCCAGCAGCCAAACTAGCGGGAGGGCCTCCACGCAGTATTTT
TRBJ2-5	TRBV9	NA	NA	CASSVGLTQETQYF	TGTGCCAGCAGCGTAGGCCTTACACAAGAGACCCAGTACTTC
TRBJ2-1	TRBV7-7	TRBD2	few	CASSPGTSRYNEQFF	TGTGCTAGCAGCCCCGGGACTAGCCGCTACAATGAGCAGTTCTTC
TRBJ2-1	TRBV5-6	NA	NA	CASSYTDRAGWQFF	TGTGCCAGCAGCTACACAGACCGGGCCGGGTGGCAGTTCTTC
TRBJ1-2	TRBV5-4	NA	NA	CASSFPAGASYGYTF	TGTGCCAGCAGCTTTCCGGCGGGGGCTAGCTATGGCTACACCTTC
TRBJ2-1	TRBV14	TRBD2	NA	CASSIISGSLSSYNEQFF	TGTGCCAGCAGTATCATTAGCGGGTCCCTTAGCTCCTACAATGAGCAGTTCTTC
TRBJ2-5	TRBV5-1	NA	NA	CASSLNSGGMETQYF	TGCGCCAGCAGCTTGAATAGCGGAGGGATGGAGACCCAGTACTTC
TRBJ2-7	TRBV28	TRBD2	NA	CASRPGGEPSYEQYF	TGTGCCAGCAGGCCTGGGGGGGAGCCGTCCTACGAGCAGTACTTC
TRBJ2-2	TRBV7-7	NA	NA	CASSPGTLGELFF	TGTGCTAGCAGCCCTGGGACTCTCGGGGAGCTGTTTTTT
TRBJ2-7	TRBV18	TRBD1	NA	CASSQDRGGEQYF	TGTGCCAGCTCACAGGACAGGGGGGGCGAGCAGTACTTC
TRBJ1-2	TRBV10-3	TRBD1	NA	CAISEFTRPTGTVF	TGTGCCATCAGTGAGTTTACGCGCCCGACAGGGACCGTCTTC
TRBJ1-1	TRBV6-5	NA	NA	CATRGAGAGDTEAFF	TGTGCCACTCGGGGGGCAGGGGCGGGCGACACTGAAGCTTTCTTT
TRBJ2-3	TRBV5-5	NA	NA	CASSLIADTQYF	TGTGCCAGCAGCTTGATTGCAGATACGCAGTATTTT
TRBJ2-7	TRBV28	TRBD2	once	CASSLLAGITYEQYF	TGTGCCAGCAGTTTACTAGCGGGAATTACCTACGAGCAGTACTTC
TRBJ2-7	TRBV7-9	TRBD1	NA	CASSLNRGYEQYF	TGTGCCAGCAGCTTGAACAGGGGCTACGAGCAGTACTTC
TRBJ2-5	TRBV15	NA	NA	CATSSRQNIQETQYF	TGTGCCACCAGCAGCAGACAGAACATACAAGAGACCCAGTACTTC
TRBJ1-2	TRBV6-4	TRBD1	NA	CASSQTGNYGYTF	TGTGCCAGCAGCCAGACAGGGAACTATGGCTACACCTTC
TRBJ2-5	TRBV7-2	TRBD2	NA	CASSFRGLAGIETQYF	TGTGCCAGCAGCTTCCGTGGACTAGCGGGAATCGAGACCCAGTACTTC
TRBJ1-1	TRBV29-1	TRBD1	NA	CSVSTGVSTEAFF	TGCAGCGTTAGCACAGGGGTGAGCACTGAAGCTTTCTTT
TRBJ1-2	TRBV6-5	NA	NA	CASSSVTSYTF	TGTGCCAGCAGTTCCGTGACTTCATACACCTTC
TRBJ1-5	TRBV14	NA	NA	CASSQDEDMTGYSNQPQHF	TGTGCCAGCAGCCAAGATGAAGACATGACAGGTTATAGCAATCAGCCCCAGCATTTT
TRBJ2-3	TRBV7-3	NA	once	CASSPVGASTDTQYF	TGTGCCAGCAGCCCGGTAGGGGCCAGCACAGATACGCAGTATTTT
TRBJ2-1	TRBV19	NA	NA	CASSQGPYNEQFF	TGTGCCAGTAGCCAGGGGCCCTACAATGAGCAGTTCTTC
TRBJ2-1	TRBV2	TRBD2	NA	CASLSSGLYNEQFF	TGTGCCAGCCTCTCTAGCGGCTTATACAATGAGCAGTTCTTC
TRBJ2-4	TRBV11-2	TRBD1	NA	CASSPIFGQDIQYF	TGTGCCAGCAGCCCAATTTTCGGACAGGACATTCAGTACTTC
TRBJ2-2	TRBV7-2	TRBD2	NA	CASSRTSGGSGELFF	TGTGCCAGCAGCCGAACTAGCGGGGGGAGCGGGGAGCTGTTTTTT
TRBJ2-4	TRBV27	NA	NA	CASSGGRADIQYF	TGTGCCAGCAGTGGCGGCCGGGCGGACATTCAGTACTTC